Below are 27 T cell receptor beta chains sequenced from a single sample in a study of Graves' ophthalmopathy and Graves' hyperthyroidism. Researchers took RNA transcripts and amplified TCR beta CDR3 regions from them. Following a first-round RT-PCR that used HTBI primers, a second-round multiplex PCR was carried out. Each CDR3 protein gets one entry after TCRdb re-called the multiplex PCR reads with MiXCR. In the table there are roughly 700,000 distinct CDR3 sequences, 40% of which are singletons. The sample consisted of peripheral blood. The receptors come from an adult man with Graves' ophthalmopathy.

This chain joins TRBV5-1 and TRBJ1-2, with TRBD1 identical over 9 bases. The germline V gene encodes CDR1 SGHRS and CDR2 YFSETQ. The V and J ends lost 4 bases and 2 bases, in that order; junction bases with no gene match: 6. CDR3 length equals 15 residues. CDR3 loop: CASSASGQGNYGYTF. The CDR3 nucleotides read TGCGCCAGCAGCGCCTCCGGACAGGGGAACTATGGCTACACCTTC.

CDR3 region: CASSPRRDRGSGANVLTF. The CDR3 nucleotides read TGTGCCAGCAGCCCCCGCCGGGACAGGGGCTCGGGGGCCAACGTCCTGACTTTC. This chain connects TRBV7-9 to TRBJ2-6; 10 bases line up with TRBD1. Germline V CDR1 and CDR2: SEHNR, FQNEAQ (reference sequence). Trimming removed 5 bases from V and 4 bases from J; junction bases left unmatched: 11. This CDR3 has 18 residues.

V usage is TRBV20-1 and J usage is TRBJ1-2; TRBD1 is a possible D gene (6 bases). Trimming took 5 bases from V and 4 from J, leaving 14 bases between them. The germline gives CDR1 DFQATT, CDR2 SNEGSKA (reference sequence). The CDR3 is 13 residues long. DNA of the CDR3: TGCAGTGCTTTGGACAGTCCGAGCTATGGCTACACCTTC. It yields the protein CSALDSPSYGYTF.

V and J are TRBV11-1 and TRBJ2-7, with 8 bases lining up with TRBD2. With 5 bases clipped from V and 7 bases from J, the junction kept 10 bases outside the gene matches. The CDR3 length is 14 residues. The V gene's germline CDR1 is SGHAT and CDR2 FQDESV (reference sequence). As DNA, the CDR3 is TGTGCCAGCAGCCTGGGACTAGGTACTACTGAGCAGTACTTC. This codes for CASSLGLGTTEQYF.

On this clonotype itself: A single base separates this from a much larger clone, so it may be a read error. The rearrangement uses TRBV20-1 and TRBJ1-6, with a tentative D call TRBD1 (6 bases). Germline assignment: CDR1 DFQATT and CDR2 SNEGSKA (reference sequence). This CDR3 contains 15 residues. V was cut by 2 bases and J by 13 bases, with 21 bases left in between. DNA of the CDR3: TGCAGTGCTAGACTCACCGGACAGCCCATCTCCCCCCTCCACTTT. As protein: CSARLTGQPISPLHF.

This clonotype has a handful of counts. The chain has TRBV2 and TRBJ2-7, with D possibly TRBD1 on 5 matching bases. With 3 bases removed from V and 2 bases from J, the gap between germline ends came to 11 bases. The germline CDR1 and CDR2 sequences are SNHLY and FYNNEI. The CDR3 totals 14 residues. The CDR3, as DNA: TGTGCCAGCAGTGAGACTGACAGTCCCTACGAGCAGTACTTC. Translation gives CASSETDSPYEQYF.

Only a few counts were recorded for this clonotype. This chain uses TRBV6-1 with TRBJ2-7; D gene unclear. V was cut by 0 bases and J by 9 bases, with 15 bases left in between. In germline, CDR1 is MNHNS, CDR2 SASEGT. This CDR3 is built from 14 residues. The CDR3 DNA is TGTGCCAGCAGTGAAGCGCAGTCGGCCCCTCGGCAGTACTTC. It yields the protein CASSEAQSAPRQYF.

Worth noting for this clonotype: This may stem from a read error, because a much larger clone lies one nucleotide away. The chain is built from TRBV7-9 and TRBJ1-1, with unresolved D. The CDR3 extends over 14 amino acids. In germline, CDR1 is SEHNR, CDR2 FQNEAQ (reference sequence). This CDR3 reads CSSSFGLTNTEAFF. The CDR3 DNA is TGTTCCAGCAGCTTCGGACTGACGAACACTGAAGCTTTCTTT. The whole variable domain, filled in from reference TRBV7-9 and TRBJ1-1, reads DTGVSQNPRHKITKRGQNVTFRCDPISEHNRLYWYRQTLGQGPEFLTYFQNEAQLEKSRLLSDRFSAERPKGSFSTLEIQRTEQGDSAMYLCSSSFGLTNTEAFFGQGTRLTVV.

This clonotype occurred many times. This chain links TRBV29-1 with TRBJ2-7, with a possible D match to TRBD1 (6 bases). V lost 5 bases to trimming and J lost 4 bases, with 18 bases between them. CDR3 size: 14 residues. CDR1 SQVTM and CDR2 ANQGSEA come from the germline V gene. The CDR3 bases are TGCAGCGTTTTAAACCCGGGACACCGATACGAGCAGTACTTC. It encodes CSVLNPGHRYEQYF.

This clonotype was seen a few times. V gene TRBV5-1 combines with J gene TRBJ1-2; 9 nucleotides match TRBD1. The V and J ends lost 4 bases and 3 bases, in that order; junction bases with no gene match: 7. The length of the CDR3 is 15 residues. CDR1 and CDR2 from the germline V gene are SGHRS and YFSETQ. The CDR3 region has the DNA TGCGCCAGCAGCCCGGAGGGACAGGGATACTATGGCTACACCTTC. Translated: CASSPEGQGYYGYTF.

In the case of this clonotype: At one of its ends the junction is not consistent with the germline gene, which may arise from a read error. V and J are TRBV24-1 and TRBJ1-5, with a possible D match to TRBD1 (5 bases). CDR1 is KGHDR, CDR2 SFDVKD, per germline. The CDR3 has 15 amino acids. The CDR3 reads CASSFMGRANQPQHF. CDR3 coding DNA: TGTGCCAGCAGTTTCATGGGCAGGGCCAATCAGCCCCAGCATTTT.

Ten or more counts support this clonotype. The genes are TRBV12-5 and TRBJ1-1; D not resolved. V was clipped by 7 bases and J by 4 bases, with 4 bases between them. CDR3 length: 10 amino acids. Germline loops: CDR1 LGHNT, CDR2 FRNRAP. The CDR3 sequence: CASVGTEAFF. For the CDR3, the DNA is TGTGCTAGTGTAGGCACTGAAGCTTTCTTT. Combining the CDR3 with reference TRBV12-5 and TRBJ1-1 gives the whole variable domain DARVTQTPRHKVTEMGQEVTMRCQPILGHNTVFWYRQTMMQGLELLAYFRNRAPLDDSGMPKDRFSAEMPDATLATLKIQPSEPRDSAVYFCASVGTEAFFGQGTRLTVV.

This clonotype was detected once. A read error may produce the germline difference seen at one junction end. The V gene is TRBV20-1, the J gene TRBJ2-5, with 7 bases identical to TRBD2. In germline, CDR1 is DFQATT, CDR2 SNEGSKA (reference sequence). This CDR3 comprises 13 residues. DNA for the CDR3: TGCAGTGCAGTAGCGGGTGTCCAAGAGACCCGGTACTTC. Translation: CSAVAGVQETRYF.

In its sample, this clonotype was seen many times. This chain joins TRBV7-9 and TRBJ1-6; a weak D match, TRBD1 (5 bases). Deletions cut 5 bases from V and 7 bases from J, with 12 bases between. Germline V lookup: CDR1 SEHNR, CDR2 FQNEAQ (reference sequence). The CDR3 extends over 14 amino acids. The CDR3 is CASSPGTANSPLHF. DNA of the CDR3: TGTGCCAGCAGCCCCGGGACGGCCAATTCACCCCTCCACTTT.

V is TRBV4-1 and J is TRBJ1-2, with no clear D. The germline CDR1 and CDR2 sequences are MGHRA and YSYEKL. The CDR3 is made up of 14 amino acids. Deletions cut 2 bases from V and 3 bases from J, with 10 bases between. The CDR3 region is CASSQSMTDYGYTF. The CDR3 DNA follows: TGCGCCAGCAGCCAATCAATGACTGACTATGGCTACACCTTC.

About this clonotype: At one of its ends the junction is not consistent with the germline gene, which may arise from a read error. The rearrangement links TRBV10-2 to TRBJ2-7; the D gene could be TRBD1 or TRBD2 (5 bases each). The CDR3 has 16 amino acids. Germline CDR1 reads WSHSY; CDR2 reads SAAADI. For the CDR3, the DNA is TGTGCCAGCAGCCAGGTACCGGGACGGACTCTCTACGAGCAGTACTTC. Protein sequence: CASSQVPGRTLYEQYF.

A note on this clonotype: A read error may be the cause here, since a much bigger clone is one base away. The chain has TRBV11-1 and TRBJ1-2, with 9 positions matching TRBD1. From germline, CDR1 is SGHAT and CDR2 FQDESV (reference sequence). The CDR3 extends over 16 amino acids. The CDR3 DNA follows: TGTGCCAGCAGCTTAGCGTACAGGGGGCGGAACTATGGCCACACCTTC. Protein sequence: CASSLAYRGRNYGHTF.

This chain links TRBV10-3 with TRBJ1-2; 7 bases match TRBD1. The CDR3 length is 15 residues. CDR1 and CDR2 (germline): ENHRY, SYGVKD. Trimming took 11 bases from V and 4 from J; bases not matched to a gene: 16. The CDR3 nucleotides are TGTGCCTGGAGCCGACGCCTAGGGGGCAGCTATGGCTACACCTTC. Translating it yields CAWSRRLGGSYGYTF.

This clonotype was detected a few times. V gene TRBV20-1 combines with J gene TRBJ2-3; a weak D match, TRBD1 (5 bases). V lost 6 bases and J lost 1, with 17 bases in between. Germline V gene lookup returns CDR1 DFQATT and CDR2 SNEGSKA (reference sequence). This CDR3 contains 15 residues. In DNA form, the CDR3 reads TGCAGTGCGAGACGGAACAGGAAACGCACAGATACGCAGTATTTT. This encodes CSARRNRKRTDTQYF.

This clonotype was found many times. The V gene is TRBV10-3, the J gene TRBJ1-2, with TRBD1 matching over 9 bases. The CDR3 has 14 residues. With V trimmed by 7 bases and J by 4 bases, 7 bases remained unmatched. From germline, CDR1 is ENHRY and CDR2 SYGVKD. DNA for the CDR3: TGTGCCATCACCCCGGGACAGGGTACCTATGGCTACACCTTC. Translated, it gives CAITPGQGTYGYTF.

This clonotype was seen only a few times. At one end, the junction sequence differs from germline, possibly due to a read error. The V call is TRBV7-9, the J call TRBJ2-2; tentatively, D is TRBD1 (6 bases). The CDR3 is 14 residues long. Germline CDR1 SEHNR, CDR2 FQNEAQ (reference sequence). The CDR3: CASSHPGVPGELFF. DNA for the CDR3: TGCGCCAGCAGCCACCCAGGGGTACCCGGGGAGCTGTTTTTT.

The rearrangement joins TRBV11-1 to TRBJ1-1; TRBD1 agrees at 7 bases. Germline CDR1 SGHAT, CDR2 FQDESV (reference sequence). The CDR3 is 15 amino acids. V shed 4 bases, J shed 2 bases, and the junction held 7 bases outside the gene matches. The CDR3 region is CASSSADRVNTEAFF. In DNA form, the CDR3 reads TGTGCCAGCAGCTCAGCCGACAGGGTTAACACTGAAGCTTTCTTT.

This clonotype was recorded many times. This sequence joins TRBV9 and TRBJ1-2; D is ambiguous. The V and J ends lost 0 bases and 6 bases respectively, with 15 bases between them. The germline V gene has CDR1 SGDLS and CDR2 YYNGEE. This CDR3 region has 15 residues. The CDR3 DNA is TGTGCCAGCAGCGTAGACCTGATGGATGGTAATGGCTACACCTTC. The encoded protein is CASSVDLMDGNGYTF.

The table lists this clonotype with many counts. The genes are TRBV10-2 and TRBJ1-6; 11 bases are a match to TRBD1. The CDR3 runs to 17 residues. Germline V gene sequence: CDR1 WSHSY, CDR2 SAAADI. Unmatched junction bases numbered 7, after V lost 0 bases and J lost 9 bases. CDR3 protein: CASSESSRTGGISPLHF. In nucleotides, the CDR3 is TGCGCCAGCAGTGAGTCGAGTCGGACAGGGGGCATTTCACCCCTCCACTTT.

This clonotype was observed at least ten times. The chain uses TRBV7-8 and TRBJ1-1, with 7 bases identical to TRBD1. The CDR3 extends over 13 amino acids. Trimming at V came to 4 bases and at J to 11 bases, leaving 10 bases not matched to a gene. Germline V gene sequence: CDR1 SGHVS, CDR2 FQNEAQ. The CDR3 sequence: CASSSGNRGEAFF. CDR3 bases: TGTGCCAGCAGCTCCGGAAACAGGGGTGAGGCTTTCTTT.

The CDR3 DNA sequence: TGCGCCAGCAGTGAGGGCGGGCCGCCCCAAGAGACCCAGTACTTC. Its protein is CASSEGGPPQETQYF. The chain recombines TRBV10-2 with TRBJ2-5, with a tentative D call TRBD2 (5 bases). Trimming left V 2 bases short and J 1 base short, with 11 bases between. Germline CDR1 and CDR2: WSHSY and SAAADI. There are 15 residues in the CDR3.

At least ten counts were recorded for this clonotype. The gene calls are TRBV7-2 and TRBJ1-3; D is possibly TRBD1 (5 bases). Trimming left V 3 bases short and J 2 bases short, with 8 bases between. CDR3 size: 14 residues. The V gene's germline CDR1 is SGHTA and CDR2 FQGNSA. The CDR3 nucleotides read TGTGCCAGCAGCTTCCAGGGTGCTGGAAACACCATATATTTT. Translation gives CASSFQGAGNTIYF.